The clone carrying this T cell receptor beta chain was seen once. The authors' processing: Reference gene primer amplification gave nucleated cell count estimates. Clones were sequenced by immunoSEQ multiplex PCR, and TCRdb holds only the in-frame ones, with some missing. Clone size and the V and J calls come from that table; the DNA yielded D and trimming. The sample lists more than 40,000 clones; about nine tenths were seen once. The sample originates from a study of blood T cell repertoires in COVID-19. About the study: From T cells, B-cell-depleted T cells, or PBMCs came the material, which was cDNA or gDNA.

The CDR3 is 15 residues long. Germline-derived CDR1 and CDR2 are SNHLY and FYNNEI. V lost 3 bases and J 3 bases, leaving 14 bases between the germline ends. Input material: peripheral blood. This clonotype originated in an older man with acute or convalescent COVID-19. The chain carries TRBV2 and TRBJ1-2; perhaps TRBD1 as D (6 bases). The CDR3: CASSERGRAYYGYTF. CDR3 coding DNA: TGTGCCAGCAGTGAGAGGGGGAGGGCGTACTATGGCTACACCTTC.